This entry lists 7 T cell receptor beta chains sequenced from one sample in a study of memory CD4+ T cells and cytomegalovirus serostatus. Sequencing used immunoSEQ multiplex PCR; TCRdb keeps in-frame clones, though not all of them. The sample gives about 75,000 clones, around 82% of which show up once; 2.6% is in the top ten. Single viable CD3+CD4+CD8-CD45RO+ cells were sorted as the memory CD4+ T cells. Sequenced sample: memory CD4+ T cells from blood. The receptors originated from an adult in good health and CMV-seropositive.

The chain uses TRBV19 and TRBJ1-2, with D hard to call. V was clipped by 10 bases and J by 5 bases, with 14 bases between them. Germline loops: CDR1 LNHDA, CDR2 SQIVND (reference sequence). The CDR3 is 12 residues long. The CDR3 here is CATEFPSYGYTF. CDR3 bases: TGTGCCACCGAATTTCCGAGTTATGGCTACACCTTC.

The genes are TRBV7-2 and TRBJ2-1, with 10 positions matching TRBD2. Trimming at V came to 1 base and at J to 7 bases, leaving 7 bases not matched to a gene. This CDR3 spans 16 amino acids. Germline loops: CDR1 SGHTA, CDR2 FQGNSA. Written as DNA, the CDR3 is TGTGCCAGCAGCTTAGGTGTTAGCGGGAGGTGGAATGAGCAGTTCTTC. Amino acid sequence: CASSLGVSGRWNEQFF.

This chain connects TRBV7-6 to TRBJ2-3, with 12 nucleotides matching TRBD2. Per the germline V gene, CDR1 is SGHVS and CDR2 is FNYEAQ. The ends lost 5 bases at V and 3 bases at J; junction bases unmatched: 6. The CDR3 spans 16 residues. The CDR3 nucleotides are TGTGCCAGCAGCCCGACTAGCGGGAGATTGACAGATACGCAGTATTTT. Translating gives CASSPTSGRLTDTQYF.

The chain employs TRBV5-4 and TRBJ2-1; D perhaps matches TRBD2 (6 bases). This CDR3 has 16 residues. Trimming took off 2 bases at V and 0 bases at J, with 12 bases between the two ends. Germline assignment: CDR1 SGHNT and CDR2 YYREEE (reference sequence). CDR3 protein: CASSFGGLSSYNEQFF. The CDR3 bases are TGTGCCAGCAGCTTCGGAGGGTTGAGCTCCTACAATGAGCAGTTCTTC.

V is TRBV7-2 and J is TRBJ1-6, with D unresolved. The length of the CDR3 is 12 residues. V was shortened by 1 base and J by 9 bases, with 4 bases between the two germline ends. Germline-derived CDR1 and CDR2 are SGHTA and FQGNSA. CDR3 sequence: CASSLDGSPLHF. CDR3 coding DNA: TGTGCCAGCAGCTTAGATGGTTCACCCCTCCACTTT.

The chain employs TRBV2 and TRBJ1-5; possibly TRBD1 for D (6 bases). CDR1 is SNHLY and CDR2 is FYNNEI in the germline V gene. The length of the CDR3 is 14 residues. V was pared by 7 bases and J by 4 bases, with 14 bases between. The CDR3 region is CASTPDRPNQPQHF. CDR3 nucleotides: TGTGCCAGCACCCCGGACAGACCGAATCAGCCCCAGCATTTT.

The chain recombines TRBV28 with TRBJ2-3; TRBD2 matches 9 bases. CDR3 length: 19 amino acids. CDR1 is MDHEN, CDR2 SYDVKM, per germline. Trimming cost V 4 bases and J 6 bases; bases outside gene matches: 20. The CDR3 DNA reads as TGTGCCAGCAGTTCCCTCAACCCGGGACTAGCTCGAAACGTGGATACGCAGTATTTT. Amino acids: CASSSLNPGLARNVDTQYF.